These 12 T cell receptor beta chains were all obtained from the same sample, sequenced in a study of T cell responses to AZD1222 COVID-19 vaccine. Sequencing was performed with immunoSEQ multiplex PCR; in TCRdb, only in-frame clones are kept and a portion is missing. The data show about 120,000 clones, with about 90% seen just once and 5% to 6.5% held by the top ten. This specimen was peripheral blood, taken on day 0 of AZD1222 vaccination. Every receptor here comes from an adult in good health.

Comments on this clone: The junction differs from germline at one of its ends, possibly a read error. V is TRBV7-7 and J is TRBJ2-2; D possibly matches TRBD1 or TRBD2 (5 bases each). The CDR3 sequence is 14 residues long. CDR1 and CDR2 from the germline V gene are SSHAT and FNYEAQ (reference sequence). The CDR3 is CASSASRGVGELFF. The CDR3, as DNA: TGTGCTAGCAGCGCTTCTCGGGGCGTCGGGGAGCTGTTTTTT.

This clone is a singleton in its sample. The genes are TRBV11-2 and TRBJ1-3; no clear D. Trimming stripped 5 bases from V and 8 bases from J, with 16 bases between. Per the germline V gene, CDR1 is SGHAT and CDR2 is FQNNGV. This CDR3 contains 14 residues. The CDR3, as DNA: TGTGCCAGCAGCGTTAGGGCACGGGCAGACACCATATATTTT. Residues: CASSVRARADTIYF.

The V gene is TRBV6-6, the J gene TRBJ1-6; D is undetermined. CDR1 and CDR2 from the germline V gene are MNHNY and SVGAGI (reference sequence). CDR3 size: 14 residues. The V and J ends lost 6 bases and 4 bases respectively, with 10 bases between them. DNA of the CDR3: TGTGCCAGCAGCGGTTTGGTTTATAATTCACCCCTCCACTTT. It yields the protein CASSGLVYNSPLHF.

This clone showed up just once. The CDR3 sequence: CASSQDGRTEAFF. CDR3 in DNA: TGTGCCAGCAGCCAAGATGGGCGAACTGAAGCTTTCTTT. The chain couples TRBV3-1 (or the pseudogene TRBV3-2) to TRBJ1-1; D is uncertain. Germline CDR1 LGHDT, CDR2 YNNKEL (reference sequence). CDR3 size: 13 residues. V lost 0 bases, J lost 5 bases, and 7 bases lay in between.

The V call is TRBV5-4, the J call TRBJ2-5; 7 bases agree with TRBD1. CDR3 length: 14 residues. The germline V gene encodes CDR1 SGHNT and CDR2 YYREEE (reference sequence). The trim removed 4 bases at V and 5 bases at J, leaving 8 bases unmatched. CDR3 in amino acids: CASSPGQAEETQYF. In nucleotides, the CDR3 is TGTGCCAGCAGCCCTGGACAGGCGGAGGAGACCCAGTACTTC.

V is TRBV3-1 (or the pseudogene TRBV3-2) and J is TRBJ2-2; no reliable D call. Trimming cost V 2 bases and J 6 bases, with 13 bases left between them. The CDR3 is 15 amino acids. CDR1 is LGHDT and CDR2 is YNNKEL in the germline V gene (reference sequence). CDR3 sequence: CASSQPGNRPGELFF. As DNA, the CDR3 is TGTGCCAGCAGCCAACCAGGTAATCGGCCCGGGGAGCTGTTTTTT.

The chain links TRBV19 to TRBJ1-5; TRBD1 matches at 7 bases. Germline V gives CDR1 LNHDA, CDR2 SQIVND (reference sequence). Trimming took 1 base from V and 9 from J; bases not matched to a gene: 9. CDR3 length: 15 residues. CDR3 loop: CASSIASGGDPPQHF. Here the CDR3 DNA reads TGTGCCAGTAGTATAGCGTCAGGGGGGGATCCGCCCCAGCATTTT.

This chain connects TRBV9 to TRBJ1-2, with D possibly being TRBD1 (6 bases). Looked up from germline, CDR1 is SGDLS and CDR2 is YYNGEE. Trimming took off 3 bases at V and 7 bases at J, with 13 bases between the two ends. The CDR3 extends over 13 amino acids. The CDR3 sequence is CASSARDRPGYTF. Written as DNA, the CDR3 is TGTGCCAGCAGCGCCCGAGACAGGCCTGGCTACACCTTC.

The gene calls are TRBV2 and TRBJ1-1; D possibly corresponds to TRBD1 (6 bases). The V end was cut by 1 base, the J end by 5 bases, with 14 bases between. Germline V gene sequence: CDR1 SNHLY, CDR2 FYNNEI. The length of the CDR3 is 15 residues. The CDR3 here is CASSEGSGVKTEAFF. The DNA of the CDR3 is TGTGCCAGCAGTGAAGGCTCAGGGGTTAAGACTGAAGCTTTCTTT.

The rearrangement joins TRBV5-1 to TRBJ1-1; tentatively, D is TRBD1 (5 bases). Trimming pared 4 bases from V and 1 base from J, leaving 11 bases between. The CDR3 sequence is 14 residues long. Germline V gives CDR1 SGHRS, CDR2 YFSETQ. CDR3 nucleotides: TGCGCCAGCAGCACCGCGACAGCGAACACTGAAGCTTTCTTT. Translated: CASSTATANTEAFF.

The rearrangement uses TRBV6-5 and TRBJ2-1; possible D gene TRBD2, 5 bases. The ends were cut back, 11 bases at V and 10 bases at J, with 21 bases in the middle. The CDR3 is made up of 13 amino acids. Germline CDR1 is MNHEY and CDR2 is SVGAGI. The CDR3 loop reads CAAGIRVWAEQFF. The DNA of the CDR3 is TGTGCCGCGGGCATTCGCGTTTGGGCGGAGCAGTTCTTC.

The chain carries TRBV18 and TRBJ2-7, with a possible D match to TRBD2 (6 bases). Germline assignment: CDR1 KGHSH and CDR2 LQKENI. The CDR3 extends over 14 amino acids. Trimming removed 3 bases at V and 5 bases at J, with 14 bases between. This chain's CDR3 is CASSPRLGIDEQYF. The DNA for the CDR3 is TGTGCCAGCTCACCCCGACTAGGAATCGACGAGCAGTACTTC.